The 23 T cell receptor beta chains below come from one sample, sequenced in a study of cytomegalovirus exposure and HLA in healthy donors. With 60 Vbeta and 13 Jbeta primers, the PCR was carried out. Generated by immunoSEQ multiplex PCR, the TCRdb table keeps only in-frame clones and is missing some. The sample includes more than 85,000 clones, 75% seen only once; the top ten take about 14%. The source material was PBMCs. The receptors here all came from a male donor in good health and CMV-seropositive.

As to this clone: Additional DNA sequences in this sample encode the identical CDR3. This CDR3 is CAWRGQGAYEQYF. The CDR3 DNA sequence: TGTGCCTGGCGGGGACAGGGGGCCTACGAGCAGTACTTC. The chain recombines TRBV30 with TRBJ2-7; 11 nucleotides line up with TRBD1. After removal of 5 bases from V and 2 bases from J, the junction contained 2 bases not matched to a gene. This CDR3 contains 13 residues. CDR1 GTSNPN and CDR2 SVGIG come from the germline V gene (reference sequence).

This sequence joins TRBV27 and TRBJ1-6; 7 nucleotides line up with TRBD1. This CDR3 is 17 amino acids long. Losses at the gene ends were 5 bases for V and 0 bases for J; bases not matched to a gene: 7. Looked up from germline, CDR1 is MNHEY and CDR2 is SMNVEV (reference sequence). The CDR3: CASSPTGKGSYNSPLHF. Written as DNA, the CDR3 is TGTGCCAGCAGTCCGACAGGGAAAGGCTCCTATAATTCACCCCTCCACTTT.

V usage is TRBV7-8 and J usage is TRBJ2-2, with 7 bases that match TRBD1. Germline CDR1 and CDR2: SGHVS and FQNEAQ. V shed 3 bases, J shed 8 bases, and the junction held 9 bases outside the gene matches. The CDR3 runs to 15 residues. The CDR3, as DNA: TGTGCCAGCAGCTTTATACGAGGGGGCGAAGGGGAGCTGTTTTTT. Amino acids: CASSFIRGGEGELFF.

This clone was detected once. This chain connects TRBV5-6 to TRBJ1-1; 11 bases fit TRBD1. The V segment lost 2 bases and the J segment 3 bases; nucleotides outside the gene matches: 3. CDR3 length equals 15 residues. From germline, CDR1 is SGHDT and CDR2 YYEEEE. CDR3 sequence reads: CASSFGQGADTEAFF. The CDR3 DNA sequence: TGTGCCAGCAGCTTCGGACAGGGGGCAGACACTGAAGCTTTCTTT.

DNA of the CDR3: TGCGCCAGCAGCCAAGCCGGGACAGCTAACTACGAGCAGTACTTC. This sequence encodes CASSQAGTANYEQYF. V gene TRBV4-1 combines with J gene TRBJ2-7, with TRBD1 matching over 7 bases. Germline V gene lookup returns CDR1 MGHRA and CDR2 YSYEKL. V shed 1 base, J shed 3 bases, and the junction held 6 bases outside the gene matches. The CDR3 runs to 15 residues.

This chain joins TRBV5-1 and TRBJ2-3, with D uncertain. The CDR3 has 13 residues. Germline V CDR1 and CDR2: SGHRS, YFSETQ. The V end lost 4 bases, the J end lost 2 bases, and 8 bases lay between the germline ends. In nucleotides, the CDR3 is TGCGCCAGCAGCACACAGCTCACAGATACGCAGTATTTT. Its protein is CASSTQLTDTQYF.

The chain links TRBV29-1 to TRBJ2-7; TRBD2 agrees at 9 bases. This CDR3 comprises 13 residues. CDR1 and CDR2 (germline): SQVTM, ANQGSEA. V lost 6 bases to trimming and J lost 9 bases; unmatched junction nucleotides: 12. This chain's CDR3 is CSVRGREGRGQYF. The CDR3 DNA is TGCAGCGTCCGGGGGCGGGAGGGCAGGGGGCAGTACTTC.

The V call is TRBV5-4, the J call TRBJ1-3; D perhaps matches TRBD1 (6 bases). There are 16 residues in the CDR3. Trimming shortened V by 3 bases and J by 0 bases, and 13 bases separated the two germline ends. CDR1 is SGHNT, CDR2 YYREEE, per germline (reference sequence). The CDR3 protein is CASSSGQYSSGNTIYF. The DNA for the CDR3 is TGTGCCAGCAGCTCCGGACAGTACAGCTCTGGAAACACCATATATTTT.

This chain joins TRBV11-2 and TRBJ1-3, with D possibly being TRBD1 (6 bases). Trimming removed 5 bases at V and 0 bases at J, with 14 bases between. The CDR3 has 16 amino acids. The germline V gene encodes CDR1 SGHAT and CDR2 FQNNGV. CDR3 sequence reads: CASSPQGTVSGNTIYF. CDR3 in DNA: TGTGCCAGCAGCCCCCAGGGGACGGTCTCTGGAAACACCATATATTTT.

The chain carries TRBV11-2 and TRBJ2-5; TRBD2 aligns across 12 bases. Germline loops: CDR1 SGHAT, CDR2 FQNNGV. CDR3 size: 14 residues. Trimming cost V 1 base and J 12 bases; bases outside gene matches: 6. The chain's CDR3 is CASSLGTSGAMEYF. The CDR3, as DNA: TGTGCCAGCAGCTTAGGGACTAGCGGGGCGATGGAGTACTTC.

The chain carries TRBV9 and TRBJ2-1; TRBD1 agrees at 9 bases. Germline V CDR1 and CDR2: SGDLS, YYNGEE. The V segment lost 4 bases and the J segment 6 bases; nucleotides outside the gene matches: 14. The CDR3 has 17 residues. This chain's CDR3 is CASSSREGTGLSNEQFF. The DNA for the CDR3 is TGTGCCAGCAGCTCCCGTGAGGGGACAGGGTTGAGCAATGAGCAGTTCTTC.

This clone was counted only a few times. The chain carries TRBV5-6 and TRBJ2-7; D gene uncertain. This CDR3 is built from 12 residues. Trimming cost V 5 bases and J 3 bases, with 9 bases left between them. Germline CDR1 reads SGHDT; CDR2 reads YYEEEE. CDR3 DNA sequence: TGTGCCAGCAGTAACAGTGGCTACGAGCAGTACTTC. Its protein product is CASSNSGYEQYF.

V is TRBV29-1 and J is TRBJ1-1, with 8 bases aligning to TRBD1. The CDR3 is 14 residues long. Germline V gene lookup returns CDR1 SQVTM and CDR2 ANQGSEA. V was pared by 7 bases and J by 3 bases, with 10 bases of the junction left unmatched. Here the CDR3 reads CSAGQGLLYTEAFF. The CDR3 bases are TGCAGCGCCGGACAGGGATTGTTGTACACTGAAGCTTTCTTT.

V and J are TRBV27 and TRBJ1-1, with TRBD1 as a possible D gene (6 bases). CDR3 length: 14 amino acids. Trimming shortened V by 7 bases and J by 4 bases, and 16 bases separated the two germline ends. CDR1 is MNHEY, CDR2 SMNVEV, per germline (reference sequence). This CDR3 is CASTIHLGGTEAFF. CDR3 DNA sequence: TGTGCCAGCACCATCCATCTAGGGGGCACTGAAGCTTTCTTT.

The DNA for the CDR3 is TGTGCCAGCAGTGTTGGGGGGTCCTACGAGCAGTACTTC. Amino acids: CASSVGGSYEQYF. V and J are TRBV25-1 and TRBJ2-7; TRBD2 might be the D (6 bases). The CDR3 has 13 residues. Germline V gene data show CDR1 as MGHDK and CDR2 as SYGVNS. V gave up 4 bases and J gave up 1 base, with 8 bases separating them.

V gene TRBV5-1 combines with J gene TRBJ2-7; maybe TRBD2 (5 bases). V lost 0 bases and J 2 bases, leaving 9 bases between the germline ends. CDR1 and CDR2 from the germline V gene are SGHRS and YFSETQ. The CDR3 length is 14 residues. Here the CDR3 DNA reads TGCGCCAGCAGCTTGGCGGGGTCTCCCTACGAGCAGTACTTC. Translating it yields CASSLAGSPYEQYF.

The chain links TRBV6-1 to TRBJ1-2; weak D call: TRBD1 (5 bases). This CDR3 has 14 residues. V lost 1 base and J 2 bases, leaving 8 bases between the germline ends. The V gene's germline CDR1 is MNHNS and CDR2 SASEGT. CDR3 sequence reads: CASSEGGDNYGYTF. The CDR3, as DNA: TGTGCCAGCAGTGAAGGGGGGGACAACTATGGCTACACCTTC.

This chain joins TRBV11-2 and TRBJ2-7; D is undetermined. Trimming cost V 1 base and J 3 bases, with 10 bases left between them. CDR3 length: 14 residues. The germline gives CDR1 SGHAT, CDR2 FQNNGV. In DNA, the CDR3 is TGTGCCAGCAGCTTAGGAGGTTCTGACTACGAGCAGTACTTC. It specifies CASSLGGSDYEQYF.

This rearrangement joins TRBV11-2 to TRBJ2-2, with a weak D call TRBD2 (6 bases). Between the trimmed V and J ends, which lost 6 bases and 5 bases, there was a span of 10 bases. The germline CDR1 and CDR2 sequences are SGHAT and FQNNGV. This CDR3 has 13 amino acids. CDR3 bases: TGTGCCAGCAGGAAGCTAGCGACCGGGGAGCTGTTTTTT. Translating it yields CASRKLATGELFF.

This chain connects TRBV7-9 to TRBJ2-1, with 8 positions matching TRBD2. Unmatched junction bases numbered 12, after V lost 3 bases and J lost 5 bases. Germline assignment: CDR1 SEHNR and CDR2 FQNEAQ (reference sequence). CDR3 size: 17 residues. The CDR3 DNA is TGTGCCAGCAGCTTGCAGCCCGGGGGGGTAACAAACAATGAGCAGTTCTTC. It specifies CASSLQPGGVTNNEQFF.

The gene calls are TRBV10-2 and TRBJ2-2, with 10 bases lining up with TRBD1. The CDR3 covers 13 residues. With 10 bases clipped from V and 7 bases from J, the junction kept 6 bases outside the gene matches. CDR1 and CDR2 (germline): WSHSY, SAAADI. The DNA for the CDR3 is TGCGCCACCGGGACAGGGGAAGGCGGGGAGCTGTTTTTT. Translating gives CATGTGEGGELFF.

V gene TRBV7-9 combines with J gene TRBJ2-3; D might be TRBD2 (7 bases). Looked up from germline, CDR1 is SEHNR and CDR2 is FQNEAQ (reference sequence). V dropped 5 bases and J dropped 6 bases, with 18 bases sitting between them. The CDR3 contains 15 residues. CDR3 sequence reads: CASSTDGGQGDTQYF. The CDR3 DNA sequence: TGTGCCAGCAGCACCGACGGGGGGCAGGGGGATACGCAGTATTTT.

The genes are TRBV30 and TRBJ1-4; D ambiguous. Trimming pared 0 bases from V and 8 bases from J, leaving 16 bases between. Germline V lookup: CDR1 GTSNPN, CDR2 SVGIG (reference sequence). The CDR3 loop spans 15 amino acids. CDR3 region: CAWSVGGGPREKLFF. CDR3 DNA sequence: TGTGCCTGGAGTGTTGGCGGAGGCCCTCGAGAAAAACTGTTTTTT.